The 9 T cell receptor beta chains reported below all come from one sample, sequenced in a study of control samples from healthy donors and cancer patients. Clones were read by immunoSEQ multiplex PCR, and TCRdb kept only the in-frame ones, dropping some. The repertoire consists of about 92,000 clones, with roughly four fifths occurring once and the leading ten covering about 9.8%. Sequenced sample: blood. The receptor set was obtained from a woman aged 55 to 70 in good health.

The chain is built from TRBV5-1 and TRBJ2-7, with a weak D call TRBD2 (6 bases). Per germline, CDR1 SGHRS and CDR2 YFSETQ. Trimming stripped 4 bases from V and 3 bases from J, with 11 bases between. The CDR3 runs 13 residues. CDR3: CASSNTAGYEQYF. CDR3 nucleotide sequence: TGCGCCAGCAGCAATACAGCGGGCTACGAGCAGTACTTC. The variable domain in full, completed from reference TRBV5-1 and TRBJ2-7, reads KAGVTQTPRYLIKTRGQQVTLSCSPISGHRSVSWYQQTPGQGLQFLFEYFSETQRNKGNFPGRFSGRQFSNSRSEMNVSTLELGDSALYLCASSNTAGYEQYFGPGTRLTVT.

V usage is TRBV19 and J usage is TRBJ2-7; D is unclear. The CDR3 has 13 amino acids. Germline V lookup: CDR1 LNHDA, CDR2 SQIVND (reference sequence). V lost 4 bases and J 3 bases, leaving 10 bases between the germline ends. CDR3 sequence (DNA): TGTGCCAGTAGTAGCCAGAGATTCTACGAGCAGTACTTC. Its translation is CASSSQRFYEQYF.

A few counts support this clone. J is TRBJ2-7 and V is TRBV10-2; no clear D gene. The CDR3 is made up of 12 amino acids. The ends were cut back, 3 bases at V and 4 bases at J, with 7 bases in the middle. Germline CDR1 is WSHSY and CDR2 is SAAADI. The CDR3 is CASSEGLYEQYF. CDR3 nucleotide sequence: TGCGCCAGCAGTGAAGGGCTTTACGAGCAGTACTTC.

This chain connects TRBV28 to TRBJ2-7; D ambiguous. The CDR3 sequence is 13 residues long. Germline V CDR1 and CDR2: MDHEN, SYDVKM. Trimming took off 6 bases at V and 7 bases at J, with 16 bases between the two ends. The DNA of the CDR3 is TGTGCCAGCAGCATAGGTCCGACCTGGGAGCAGTACTTC. Its translation: CASSIGPTWEQYF.

The V call is TRBV7-6, the J call TRBJ1-3; 7 bases are shared with TRBD1. The CDR3 runs to 14 residues. Germline V gene lookup returns CDR1 SGHVS and CDR2 FNYEAQ. Germline trimming cut 5 bases from V and 11 bases from J; bases unmatched to any gene: 12. CDR3: CASSQGQPSTPIYF. In DNA form, the CDR3 reads TGTGCCAGCAGCCAGGGACAGCCTAGCACCCCCATATATTTT.

Only one count was recorded for this clone. The gene calls are TRBV5-6 and TRBJ2-2; 11 nucleotides align to TRBD2. With 4 bases clipped from V and 8 bases from J, the junction kept 10 bases outside the gene matches. CDR1 and CDR2 (germline): SGHDT, YYEEEE. This CDR3 is 16 amino acids long. The CDR3 DNA is TGTGCCAGCAGCGGGCCTAGCGGGGGGCCTTTAGGGGAGCTGTTTTTT. This codes for CASSGPSGGPLGELFF.

The chain recombines TRBV5-6 with TRBJ2-1, with 10 bases identical to TRBD1. Germline assignment: CDR1 SGHDT and CDR2 YYEEEE. The length of the CDR3 is 15 residues. V gave up 3 bases and J gave up 9 bases; unmatched junction bases: 9. CDR3 sequence: CASSSRQGASAEQFF. The CDR3 DNA sequence: TGTGCCAGCAGCTCCCGACAGGGGGCCTCGGCTGAGCAGTTCTTC.

This clone is a singleton in its sample. This chain connects TRBV7-5 to TRBJ1-1. TRBV7-5 is recorded as a pseudogene. This CDR3 spans 13 amino acids. CDR3 sequence (DNA): TGTGCCAGAAGCCTCCCCCCGAACACTGAAGCTTTCTTT. Translating it yields CARSLPPNTEAFF.

This rearrangement joins TRBV5-6 to TRBJ1-4, with 10 nucleotides matching TRBD1. CDR1 is SGHDT, CDR2 YYEEEE, per germline. Trimming at V came to 4 bases and at J to 4 bases, leaving 10 bases not matched to a gene. The CDR3 consists of 17 residues. The CDR3 DNA is TGTGCCAGCAGCCGTGGACAGGGGGGGCCTTTTAATGAAAAACTGTTTTTT. This encodes CASSRGQGGPFNEKLFF. Supplemented by reference TRBV5-6 and TRBJ1-4, the full variable domain reads DAGVTQSPTHLIKTRGQQVTLRCSPKSGHDTVSWYQQALGQGPQFIFQYYEEEERQRGNFPDRFSGHQFPNYSSELNVNALLLGDSALYLCASSRGQGGPFNEKLFFGSGTQLSVL.